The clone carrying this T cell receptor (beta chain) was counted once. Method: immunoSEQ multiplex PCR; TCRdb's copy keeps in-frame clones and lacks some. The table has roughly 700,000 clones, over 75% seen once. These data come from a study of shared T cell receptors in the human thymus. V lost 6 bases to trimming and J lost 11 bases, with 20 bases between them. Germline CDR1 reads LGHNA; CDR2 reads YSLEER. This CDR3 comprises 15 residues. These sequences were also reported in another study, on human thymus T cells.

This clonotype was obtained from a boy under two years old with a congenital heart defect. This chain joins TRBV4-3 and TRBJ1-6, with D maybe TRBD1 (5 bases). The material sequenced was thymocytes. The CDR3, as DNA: TGCGCCAGCAGTTTCGCGGGGGGGGAAGGGCCACCCCTCCACTTT. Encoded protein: CASSFAGGEGPPLHF.